This record covers a single T cell receptor beta chain. Assay: immunoSEQ multiplex PCR; the TCRdb copy retains only in-frame clones and omits some. The sample yields about 2,500,000 clones, over 85% seen once. This sample is part of a study of shared clonotypes between healthy human individuals. From germline, CDR1 is SGHVS and CDR2 FQNEAQ. The CDR3 spans 15 residues. The junction had 2 bases not matched to a gene; V was cut back by 0 bases and J by 0 bases. This TCR was recovered from a man aged 18-30 years in good health. The chain recombines TRBV7-8 with TRBJ2-7, with 7 bases aligning to TRBD1. Specimen: naive CD4+ T cells sorted from blood. The subset is: CD45RA+ positively selected. CDR3 coding DNA: TGTGCCAGCAGCTTAGCGGCAGGGGGCTCCTACGAGCAGTACTTC. Protein: CASSLAAGGSYEQYF.